The T cell receptor (beta chain) under discussion was sequenced for a study of PD-1 blockade in mismatch repair-deficient tumors. Study-level information: All were previously treated, progressing patients with over 9 mismatch repair-deficient cancer types. The study, taken as a whole, reports: After pembrolizumab, tumor-resident clones rose rapidly, then generally contracted before radiologic responses.

All patients were mismatch repair deficient, assessed by either PCR or immunohistochemistry. TCRs were sequenced from a few patients responding to pembrolizumab. Germline CDR1 SEHNR, CDR2 FQNEAQ (reference sequence). Deletions cut 10 bases from V and 6 bases from J, with 16 bases between. The CDR3 covers 13 residues. The data were produced by immunoSEQ multiplex PCR, yet TCRdb's version contains in-frame clones alone and is incomplete. Of more than 40,000 clones in the sample, 81% were seen once. As regards this clone: The antigen is not known.

Sequenced material: peripheral blood, taken roughly 21 weeks after starting pembrolizumab. V and J are TRBV7-9 and TRBJ1-5; no definite D call. The source of this sequence is an adult with mismatch repair-deficient cancer. This CDR3 is CATQRGSGQPQHF. The CDR3 region has the DNA TGTGCCACCCAAAGAGGGAGCGGTCAGCCCCAGCATTTT.